Each of the 30 T cell receptor beta chains below was sequenced from the same sample in a study of beta chain features in type 1 diabetes. The study's findings and limits: TCRB CDR3 length was moderately but significantly reduced in all four CD4+ subsets of Type 1 diabetes patients.

Antigens of these TCRs are unknown. Expressed TCRB transcripts were sequenced, since all the RNA that had been isolated was reverse transcribed. Assay: immunoSEQ multiplex PCR; the TCRdb copy retains only in-frame clones and omits some. The sample holds 200,000 to 300,000 clones, approximately 10% seen once. Sequencing was carried out using naive CD4+ T cells from blood. The receptors were sampled from a man aged 25-45 years with type 1 diabetes.

Notes on this clone: One junction end does not reproduce the germline sequence, and a read error may be involved. The chain uses TRBV11-1 and TRBJ2-5, with D possibly being TRBD2 (5 bases). CDR1 and CDR2 (germline): SGHAT, FQDESV (reference sequence). This CDR3 contains 15 residues. Here the CDR3 DNA reads TGTGCCAGCAGCCTAGCCGGAGTTCAAGAGAGGACCCAGTACTTC. Residues: CASSLAGVQERTQYF.

The table lists this clone with a few counts. The chain couples TRBV5-4 to TRBJ1-2; tentative D call: TRBD1 (5 bases). Germline CDR1 SGHNT, CDR2 YYREEE (reference sequence). The CDR3 contains 14 residues. The V and J ends lost 6 bases and 2 bases respectively, with 14 bases between them. This CDR3 reads CASTIGTRNYGYTF. The CDR3 DNA reads TGTGCCAGCACCATAGGGACTCGGAACTATGGCTACACCTTC.

The rearrangement links TRBV6-1 to TRBJ1-2; a weak D match, TRBD1 (6 bases). Trimming took off 2 bases at V and 8 bases at J, with 15 bases between the two ends. The CDR3 totals 14 residues. Germline CDR1 MNHNS, CDR2 SASEGT. CDR3 bases: TGTGCCAGCAGTGAATTCCAGGGGCATCTCGGCTACACCTTC. The encoded protein is CASSEFQGHLGYTF.

This clone was counted between two and nine times. The V gene is TRBV9, the J gene TRBJ1-2, with 10 positions matching TRBD1. Germline V CDR1 and CDR2: SGDLS, YYNGEE. CDR3 length equals 15 residues. V lost 0 bases to trimming and J lost 3 bases; unmatched junction nucleotides: 2. The CDR3 loop is CASSVDGTGDYGYTF. The DNA for the CDR3 is TGTGCCAGCAGCGTAGATGGGACAGGGGACTATGGCTACACCTTC.

This sequence joins TRBV2 and TRBJ2-7; D call uncertain. The CDR3 contains 14 residues. Germline-derived CDR1 and CDR2 are SNHLY and FYNNEI. Trimming took 6 bases from V and 0 from J, leaving 12 bases between them. The CDR3 loop is CASRSTSHSYEQYF. In DNA form, the CDR3 reads TGTGCCAGCAGATCGACATCTCACTCCTACGAGCAGTACTTC. Full variable domain (remainder filled in from reference TRBV2 and TRBJ2-7): EPEVTQTPSHQVTQMGQEVILRCVPISNHLYFYWYRQILGQKVEFLVSFYNNEISEKSEIFDDQFSVERPDGSNFTLKIRSTKLEDSAMYFCASRSTSHSYEQYFGPGTRLTVT.

The J gene is TRBJ2-7, the V gene TRBV7-8, with 7 bases fitting TRBD2. Germline values: CDR1 SGHVS, CDR2 FQNEAQ. The CDR3 contains 15 residues. V lost 5 bases and J lost 3; bases outside the gene matches: 10. The CDR3 protein is CASSPRWTSSYEQYF. DNA for the CDR3: TGTGCCAGCAGCCCCCGCTGGACTAGTAGCTACGAGCAGTACTTC.

This clone was seen a few times. This chain joins TRBV4-2 and TRBJ2-5, with 10 bases identical to TRBD2. CDR1 LGHNA and CDR2 YNFKEQ come from the germline V gene. V lost 8 bases to trimming and J lost 5 bases; unmatched junction nucleotides: 11. This CDR3 region has 15 residues. In DNA form, the CDR3 reads TGTGCCAGCCGTAACGAGCGGGGGGGCCTGGAGACCCAGTACTTC. Amino acids: CASRNERGGLETQYF.

The sample holds a few counts of this clone. Other nucleotide sequences from this sample produce the same CDR3. The genes are TRBV28 and TRBJ2-3; no firm D call. Trimming stripped 1 base from V and 6 bases from J, with 5 bases between. CDR1 is MDHEN and CDR2 is SYDVKM in the germline V gene. This CDR3 spans 12 amino acids. This chain's CDR3 is CASSLLRDTQYF. The CDR3 region has the DNA TGTGCCAGCAGTTTATTACGGGATACGCAGTATTTT.

A few counts support this clone. The V gene is TRBV29-1, the J gene TRBJ1-3, with D maybe TRBD1 (6 bases). This CDR3 is 12 amino acids long. V dropped 6 bases and J dropped 9 bases, with 15 bases sitting between them. Germline assignment: CDR1 SQVTM and CDR2 ANQGSEA. DNA of the CDR3: TGCAGCGTCCAATTGACAGGTAGCACCATATATTTT. Its translation is CSVQLTGSTIYF.

V is TRBV30 and J is TRBJ1-2; 8 bases agree with TRBD1. Germline CDR1 is GTSNPN and CDR2 is SVGIG (reference sequence). V shed 5 bases and J 3 bases; nucleotides not matched to a gene: 8. This CDR3 is built from 14 residues. CDR3 nucleotides: TGTGCCTGGCTCTTCAGGGGGCCGGACTATGGCTACACCTTC. Translated: CAWLFRGPDYGYTF.

This clone was recorded a few times. This chain links TRBV20-1 with TRBJ1-1; 7 positions match TRBD1. The J segment lost 5 bases and the V segment lost 7 bases, leaving 4 bases of the junction unmatched. Germline assignment: CDR1 DFQATT and CDR2 SNEGSKA (reference sequence). CDR3 size: 11 residues. The CDR3, as DNA: TGCAGTGTTCCAGGGGGGACTGAAGCTTTCTTT. It yields the protein CSVPGGTEAFF.

This chain joins TRBV25-1 and TRBJ2-3; 7 bases match TRBD2. Germline values: CDR1 MGHDK, CDR2 SYGVNS. V trimming: 2 bases; J trimming: 3 bases; junction bases outside the gene matches: 2. The CDR3 runs to 14 residues. In nucleotides, the CDR3 is TGTGCCAGCAGTGAACGGCGGGGGACAGATACGCAGTATTTT. The encoded protein is CASSERRGTDTQYF.

J is TRBJ2-5 and V is TRBV9, with D perhaps matching TRBD2 (7 bases). Germline V gene data show CDR1 as SGDLS and CDR2 as YYNGEE. Trimming took 4 bases from V and 5 from J, leaving 12 bases between them. This CDR3 has 13 amino acids. The DNA of the CDR3 is TGTGCCAGCAGCTTGGGGGGGCTGGAGACCCAGTACTTC. This gives the protein CASSLGGLETQYF. Full variable domain (rest looked up from reference TRBV9 and TRBJ2-5): DSGVTQTPKHLITATGQRVTLRCSPRSGDLSVYWYQQSLDQGLQFLIQYYNGEERAKGNILERFSAQQFPDLHSELNLSSLELGDSALYFCASSLGGLETQYFGPGTRLLVL.

The V and J genes are TRBV7-8 and TRBJ2-3, with 7 bases identical to TRBD2. Trimming took 3 bases from V and 3 from J; bases not matched to a gene: 9. The CDR3 runs 16 residues. Germline values: CDR1 SGHVS, CDR2 FQNEAQ. CDR3 sequence (DNA): TGTGCCAGCAGCTTCCTGCGGGGGATTGAGACAGATACGCAGTATTTT. Its protein is CASSFLRGIETDTQYF.

In this sample, this clone turned up a few times. The V gene is TRBV6-5, the J gene TRBJ2-3; 10 nucleotides agree with TRBD2. The CDR3 is 16 amino acids. Germline trimming cut 0 bases from V and 3 bases from J; bases unmatched to any gene: 3. Germline-derived CDR1 and CDR2 are MNHEY and SVGAGI. CDR3 residues: CASSYSKLAGTDTQYF. The CDR3 DNA sequence: TGTGCCAGCAGTTACTCGAAACTAGCGGGGACAGATACGCAGTATTTT.

The CDR3 coding sequence is TGCAGCGTTGGGGACAGGGGAAACATGAACACTGAAGCTTTCTTT. Its protein product is CSVGDRGNMNTEAFF. The V gene is TRBV29-1, the J gene TRBJ1-1, with 10 bases aligning to TRBD1. From germline, CDR1 is SQVTM and CDR2 ANQGSEA. The CDR3 is made up of 15 amino acids. The V gene end was trimmed by 4 bases and the J gene end by 0 bases; junction bases not matched to a gene: 5.

V and J are TRBV28 and TRBJ2-7, with TRBD1 matching 7 bases. This CDR3 comprises 14 residues. Germline lookup yields CDR1 MDHEN and CDR2 SYDVKM. Trimming took 5 bases from V and 2 from J; bases not matched to a gene: 6. CDR3 sequence (DNA): TGTGCCAGCAGTCTAGGGGACAGACCCTACGAGCAGTACTTC. Translating gives CASSLGDRPYEQYF.

The chain carries TRBV18 and TRBJ1-2, with D perhaps TRBD1 (6 bases). From germline, CDR1 is KGHSH and CDR2 LQKENI. The V gene lost 6 bases and the J gene lost 8 bases, with 13 bases spanning the gap. The CDR3 has 12 residues. The CDR3 bases are TGTGCCAGCTCTCAAGACAGGTCCGGCTACACCTTC. This encodes CASSQDRSGYTF.

CDR3 sequence reads: CASSYPGLADRTDTQYF. As DNA, the CDR3 is TGCGCCAGCAGCTACCCGGGACTAGCGGACCGCACAGATACGCAGTATTTT. The chain couples TRBV5-1 to TRBJ2-3; TRBD2 matches 11 bases. The ends lost 3 bases at V and 1 base at J; junction bases unmatched: 7. This CDR3 region has 17 residues. Germline CDR1 and CDR2: SGHRS and YFSETQ.

This rearrangement joins TRBV5-1 to TRBJ2-1, with D maybe TRBD1 (6 bases). V shed 0 bases and J shed 4 bases, with 14 bases lying between them. Germline V lookup: CDR1 SGHRS, CDR2 YFSETQ. The CDR3 consists of 16 residues. The CDR3 sequence is CASSLASRTAYNEQFF. The DNA for the CDR3 is TGCGCCAGCAGCTTGGCCTCGAGGACAGCTTACAATGAGCAGTTCTTC. Combining the CDR3 with reference TRBV5-1 and TRBJ2-1 gives the whole variable domain KAGVTQTPRYLIKTRGQQVTLSCSPISGHRSVSWYQQTPGQGLQFLFEYFSETQRNKGNFPGRFSGRQFSNSRSEMNVSTLELGDSALYLCASSLASRTAYNEQFFGPGTRLTVL.

The V gene is TRBV28, the J gene TRBJ2-1, with D unclear. Germline loops: CDR1 MDHEN, CDR2 SYDVKM. The ends were cut back, 8 bases at V and 7 bases at J, with 15 bases in the middle. This CDR3 spans 13 amino acids. The CDR3 DNA reads as TGTGCCAGCGCGGTTCCCTCGCGGAATGAGCAGTTCTTC. This gives the protein CASAVPSRNEQFF.

This clone was found a few times. The rearrangement links TRBV19 to TRBJ2-6, with TRBD1 identical over 8 bases. The CDR3 sequence is 16 residues long. Germline V lookup: CDR1 LNHDA, CDR2 SQIVND (reference sequence). V lost 8 bases and J lost 0; bases outside the gene matches: 6. CDR3 protein: CASGQGRHSGANVLTF. CDR3 sequence (DNA): TGTGCCAGTGGACAGGGAAGGCACTCTGGGGCCAACGTCCTGACTTTC.

This clone was recorded a few times. The V call is TRBV28, the J call TRBJ1-5, with D possibly TRBD1 on 6 matching bases. CDR1 MDHEN and CDR2 SYDVKM come from the germline V gene. V was pared by 5 bases and J by 4 bases, with 12 bases between. This CDR3 has 14 amino acids. CDR3 region: CASSTGQQNQPQHF. The CDR3 bases are TGTGCCAGCAGTACTGGACAGCAAAATCAGCCCCAGCATTTT.

The CDR3, as DNA: TGTGCCATCAGTGAACAGACCACTAACTATGGCTACACCTTC. Protein: CAISEQTTNYGYTF. The chain has TRBV10-3 and TRBJ1-2; no firm D call. V gave up 3 bases and J gave up 0 bases, with 8 bases separating them. CDR3 size: 14 residues. Looked up from germline, CDR1 is ENHRY and CDR2 is SYGVKD.

The chain couples TRBV19 to TRBJ1-5; D not certain. The CDR3 consists of 14 residues. The V end was cut by 0 bases, the J end by 4 bases, with 7 bases between. CDR1 LNHDA and CDR2 SQIVND come from the germline V gene (reference sequence). The CDR3 here is CASSIDGQNQPQHF. The CDR3 coding sequence is TGTGCCAGTAGTATAGATGGGCAGAATCAGCCCCAGCATTTT.

The rearrangement uses TRBV7-3 and TRBJ2-2, with a tentative D call TRBD1 (6 bases). The V end lost 4 bases, the J end lost 6 bases, and 21 bases lay between the germline ends. The CDR3 totals 17 residues. Germline CDR1 reads SGHTA; CDR2 reads FQGTGA. In nucleotides, the CDR3 is TGTGCCAGCAGCTCGACCGGGACACCCTTTAAACCCGGGGAGCTGTTTTTT. Translation: CASSSTGTPFKPGELFF.

The gene calls are TRBV7-9 and TRBJ1-5; tentative D call: TRBD1 (6 bases). Trimming took off 4 bases at V and 7 bases at J, with 14 bases between the two ends. There are 14 residues in the CDR3. Germline lookup yields CDR1 SEHNR and CDR2 FQNEAQ (reference sequence). The CDR3 bases are TGTGCCAGCAGCTCCCGGGGGGGGGCCCAGCCCCAGCATTTT. Encoded protein: CASSSRGGAQPQHF.

CDR3 DNA sequence: TGTGCCAGCAGCTTAGTCCCGGTGAACACTGAAGCTTTCTTT. Translating it yields CASSLVPVNTEAFF. This rearrangement joins TRBV7-2 to TRBJ1-1; no reliable D call. This CDR3 region has 14 residues. Trimming removed 1 base at V and 0 bases at J, with 6 bases between. Germline values: CDR1 SGHTA, CDR2 FQGNSA.

Here the CDR3 reads CASSYVATYGYTF. CDR3 nucleotide sequence: TGTGCCAGCAGTTACGTAGCTACATATGGCTACACCTTC. The genes are TRBV6-5 and TRBJ1-2; the D is unclear. The CDR3 contains 13 residues. The V end lost 2 bases, the J end lost 5 bases, and 9 bases lay between the germline ends. CDR1 and CDR2 (germline): MNHEY, SVGAGI.

The rearrangement joins TRBV5-1 to TRBJ2-1; 9 positions match TRBD1. Germline CDR1 SGHRS, CDR2 YFSETQ. V shed 3 bases, J shed 8 bases, and the junction held 9 bases outside the gene matches. CDR3 length: 15 residues. The CDR3 nucleotides read TGCGCCAGCAGCTCCGGGACAGGGTCTAGCGATGAGCAGTTCTTC. As protein: CASSSGTGSSDEQFF.